The 32 T cell receptor beta chains given below trace back to one sample, sequenced in a study of shared clonotypes between healthy human individuals. Profiling relied on immunoSEQ multiplex PCR, and the TCRdb table lists in-frame clones only, not all of them. The sample holds millions of clones, roughly 93% seen once. Specimen: naive CD4+ T cells from PBMCs. The subset is: CD45RA+ positively selected. Source of these receptors: a man in his late teens or twenties in good health. Some clones in this sample may be carry-over from other donors' samples.

This clone was observed once. The CDR3 sequence is CASSLGEGATPTDTQYF. The CDR3 DNA reads as TGTGCCAGCAGCTTGGGCGAGGGAGCGACCCCCACAGATACGCAGTATTTT. The rearrangement uses TRBV5-8 and TRBJ2-3; tentative D call: TRBD2 (5 bases). Germline values: CDR1 SGHTS, CDR2 YDEGEE. The ends were cut back, 0 bases at V and 2 bases at J, with 16 bases in the middle. The length of the CDR3 is 17 residues.

The chain links TRBV15 to TRBJ2-3; D may be TRBD1 (6 bases). CDR1 LNHNV and CDR2 YYDKDF come from the germline V gene (reference sequence). The CDR3 length is 15 residues. V lost 3 bases and J 0 bases, leaving 10 bases between the germline ends. DNA for the CDR3: TGTGCCACCAGCAGTCCGGGACACAGCACAGATACGCAGTATTTT. It is translated as CATSSPGHSTDTQYF.

For this clone: Other nucleotide sequences in the sample specify the same CDR3. V gene TRBV20-1 combines with J gene TRBJ2-5; D call uncertain. Germline CDR1 and CDR2: DFQATT and SNEGSKA (reference sequence). The V gene lost 2 bases and the J gene lost 5 bases, with 6 bases spanning the gap. The CDR3 is 11 amino acids. DNA of the CDR3: TGCAGTGCTAGATCAAGGGAGACCCAGTACTTC. Translated, it gives CSARSRETQYF.

This clone was seen only once. The chain recombines TRBV19 with TRBJ2-7; 8 positions match TRBD1. The CDR3 has 13 amino acids. Germline CDR1 reads LNHDA; CDR2 reads SQIVND (reference sequence). V was clipped by 7 bases and J by 6 bases; unmatched bases: 8. CDR3: CASMGTGYAEQYF. The CDR3 nucleotides are TGTGCCAGTATGGGGACAGGATACGCCGAGCAGTACTTC.

The chain links TRBV7-8 to TRBJ2-7; possibly TRBD1 for D (6 bases). The CDR3 has 15 residues. The V and J ends lost 5 bases and 0 bases respectively, with 14 bases between them. The germline gives CDR1 SGHVS, CDR2 FQNEAQ. This CDR3 reads CASSPRRQASYEQYF. The CDR3 region has the DNA TGTGCCAGCAGCCCCCGCCGACAGGCCTCCTACGAGCAGTACTTC.

CDR3 residues: CASSLYISSPFTGEQFF. CDR3 in DNA: TGTGCCAGCAGTTTATATATAAGCTCCCCGTTTACGGGCGAGCAGTTCTTC. V is TRBV28 and J is TRBJ2-1; no definite D call. Germline lookup yields CDR1 MDHEN and CDR2 SYDVKM. The CDR3 consists of 17 residues. V dropped 1 base and J dropped 10 bases, with 23 bases sitting between them.

The gene calls are TRBV7-3 and TRBJ2-3; 15 bases line up with TRBD2. The V segment lost 5 bases and the J segment 3 bases; nucleotides outside the gene matches: 3. Germline V gene sequence: CDR1 SGHTA, CDR2 FQGTGA. The CDR3 is 16 amino acids. CDR3 residues: CASSIGTSGRTDTQYF. As DNA, the CDR3 is TGTGCCAGCAGCATAGGGACTAGCGGGAGGACAGATACGCAGTATTTT.

This sequence joins TRBV29-1 and TRBJ2-7; D is possibly TRBD1 (5 bases). Trimming cost V 7 bases and J 5 bases, with 15 bases left between them. Germline CDR1 is SQVTM and CDR2 is ANQGSEA. The CDR3 is 12 amino acids. CDR3 sequence (DNA): TGCAGCGGTAGTCAGGGTGGGGACGAGCAGTACTTC. It is translated as CSGSQGGDEQYF.

This clone has only one observation. V gene TRBV28 combines with J gene TRBJ2-1; D is perhaps TRBD2 (6 bases). Trimming removed 4 bases from V and 3 bases from J, with 19 bases in between. The CDR3 length is 17 residues. Germline CDR1 MDHEN, CDR2 SYDVKM. CDR3 amino acids: CASSSAGLAYYYNEQFF. The CDR3 coding sequence is TGTGCCAGCAGTTCCGCGGGACTGGCGTACTACTACAATGAGCAGTTCTTC.

J is TRBJ2-7 and V is TRBV7-3; D gene unclear. Trimming cost V 1 base and J 1 base, with 8 bases left between them. Per the germline V gene, CDR1 is SGHTA and CDR2 is FQGTGA. CDR3 length: 14 amino acids. The CDR3 DNA reads TGTGCCAGCAGCTTAAGTAGTAGTTCCTACGAGCAGTACTTC. Its translation is CASSLSSSSYEQYF.

The V call is TRBV25-1, the J call TRBJ2-5; possible D gene TRBD2, 6 bases. V was shortened by 3 bases and J by 5 bases, with 10 bases between the two germline ends. Germline CDR1 MGHDK, CDR2 SYGVNS. The CDR3 sequence is 13 residues long. CDR3 in DNA: TGTGCCAGCAGTGATGGGGGAGGTGAGACCCAGTACTTC. Protein sequence: CASSDGGGETQYF.

The chain has TRBV7-3 and TRBJ2-1; 11 bases match TRBD2. Germline loops: CDR1 SGHTA, CDR2 FQGTGA. This CDR3 has 16 amino acids. The trim removed 1 base at V and 8 bases at J, leaving 7 bases unmatched. The CDR3 protein is CASSLRASGRSYEQFF. The CDR3 DNA reads as TGTGCCAGCAGCTTAAGAGCTAGCGGGAGGTCCTATGAGCAGTTCTTC.

The V call is TRBV18, the J call TRBJ1-5; 7 positions match TRBD1. The CDR3 loop spans 14 amino acids. Germline-derived CDR1 and CDR2 are KGHSH and LQKENI. J gave up 8 bases and V 2 bases, and 6 bases lay outside the gene matches. In DNA, the CDR3 is TGTGCCAGCTCACCAATAGGACAGGTAAAGCCCCAGCATTTT. Protein sequence: CASSPIGQVKPQHF.

V gene TRBV5-6 combines with J gene TRBJ2-1; unclear D gene. This CDR3 spans 11 amino acids. Germline CDR1 SGHDT, CDR2 YYEEEE. Trimming shortened V by 6 bases and J by 2 bases, and 3 bases separated the two germline ends. CDR3 loop: CASTAYNEQFF. CDR3 sequence (DNA): TGTGCCAGCACCGCCTACAATGAGCAGTTCTTC.

V is TRBV28 and J is TRBJ2-1; 7 nucleotides match TRBD1. V lost 6 bases and J lost 5; bases outside the gene matches: 10. Germline V gene sequence: CDR1 MDHEN, CDR2 SYDVKM. This CDR3 spans 15 amino acids. CDR3 amino acids: CASSRPGQHNNEQFF. The DNA for the CDR3 is TGTGCCAGCAGCCGCCCGGGACAGCACAACAATGAGCAGTTCTTC.

J is TRBJ1-2 and V is TRBV7-3; D is unresolved. Germline-derived CDR1 and CDR2 are SGHTA and FQGTGA. This CDR3 region has 14 residues. The V end was cut by 0 bases, the J end by 4 bases, with 9 bases between. The CDR3 region is CASSLTSAGYGYTF. For the CDR3, the DNA is TGTGCCAGCAGCTTAACATCGGCAGGCTATGGCTACACCTTC.

The rearrangement links TRBV4-1 to TRBJ2-3, with D maybe TRBD1 (5 bases). Germline V gene sequence: CDR1 MGHRA, CDR2 YSYEKL. With 6 bases removed from V and 1 base from J, the gap between germline ends came to 14 bases. CDR3 length: 15 residues. DNA of the CDR3: TGCGCCAGCAGGACAGTTTACCGGGGCACAGATACGCAGTATTTT. It is translated as CASRTVYRGTDTQYF.

This chain connects TRBV15 to TRBJ2-1; 7 bases agree with TRBD1. This CDR3 comprises 16 residues. Germline CDR1 reads LNHNV; CDR2 reads YYDKDF (reference sequence). J lost 2 bases, V lost 5 bases, and 9 bases had no gene match. This CDR3 reads CATSRRPGQTYNEQFF. For the CDR3, the DNA is TGTGCCACCAGCCGACGACCGGGACAGACCTACAATGAGCAGTTCTTC.

The V call is TRBV5-4, the J call TRBJ2-5, with TRBD2 matching 13 bases. The V and J ends lost 4 bases and 4 bases, in that order; junction bases with no gene match: 7. CDR1 is SGHNT, CDR2 YYREEE, per germline (reference sequence). This CDR3 region has 16 residues. CDR3 nucleotide sequence: TGTGCCAGCAGCCCGGGGACTAGCGGGACTCGAGAGACCCAGTACTTC. This gives the protein CASSPGTSGTRETQYF.

The J gene is TRBJ2-3, the V gene TRBV10-3, with 7 bases that match TRBD2. V dropped 2 bases and J dropped 4; count of bases not matched to a gene: 6. This CDR3 region has 15 residues. The V gene's germline CDR1 is ENHRY and CDR2 SYGVKD. The CDR3 DNA sequence: TGTGCCATCAGTGAGAGTGCGGGAGCGGCAGATACGCAGTATTTT. As protein: CAISESAGAADTQYF.

The chain is built from TRBV2 and TRBJ2-7, with TRBD2 identical over 10 bases. The CDR3 covers 15 residues. The germline V gene encodes CDR1 SNHLY and CDR2 FYNNEI. Trimming removed 3 bases from V and 3 bases from J; junction bases left unmatched: 5. The CDR3 region is CASSDSASGSYEQYF. The CDR3 coding sequence is TGTGCCAGCAGTGATAGTGCTAGCGGGAGCTACGAGCAGTACTTC.

The chain couples TRBV6-5 to TRBJ1-1, with 7 bases aligning to TRBD1. Looked up from germline, CDR1 is MNHEY and CDR2 is SVGAGI. The length of the CDR3 is 15 residues. V dropped 5 bases and J dropped 1; count of bases not matched to a gene: 7. CDR3 residues: CASSLPGQSNTEAFF. CDR3 DNA: TGTGCCAGCAGTCTACCGGGACAGTCGAACACTGAAGCTTTCTTT.

J is TRBJ2-2 and V is TRBV14; the D is unclear. This CDR3 comprises 13 residues. Germline V gene lookup returns CDR1 SGHDN and CDR2 FVKESK. With 4 bases removed from V and 6 bases from J, the gap between germline ends came to 9 bases. As DNA, the CDR3 is TGTGCCAGCAGCCCCCCGGCCGCCGGGGAGCTGTTTTTT. Amino acid sequence: CASSPPAAGELFF. Full variable domain (missing parts from reference TRBV14 and TRBJ2-2): EAGVTQFPSHSVIEKGQTVTLRCDPISGHDNLYWYRRVMGKEIKFLLHFVKESKQDESGMPNNRFLAERTGGTYSTLKVQPAELEDSGVYFCASSPPAAGELFFGEGSRLTVL.

The V and J genes are TRBV4-3 and TRBJ2-4, with 7 bases fitting TRBD1. V lost 4 bases to trimming and J lost 0 bases; unmatched junction nucleotides: 3. The CDR3 totals 15 residues. CDR1 and CDR2 from the germline V gene are LGHNA and YSLEER. The CDR3 is CASSPGQLAKNIQYF. The CDR3 nucleotides read TGCGCCAGCAGCCCGGGACAGCTAGCCAAAAACATTCAGTACTTC.

V and J are TRBV30 and TRBJ2-7; a weak D match, TRBD1 (6 bases). The ends were cut back, 5 bases at V and 3 bases at J, with 11 bases in the middle. The CDR3 totals 12 residues. Germline assignment: CDR1 GTSNPN and CDR2 SVGIG (reference sequence). CDR3: CAWSRGIYEQYF. CDR3 bases: TGTGCCTGGTCCAGGGGAATCTACGAGCAGTACTTC.

V and J are TRBV10-3 and TRBJ1-5; TRBD1 matches 10 bases. The CDR3 has 14 residues. Per germline, CDR1 ENHRY and CDR2 SYGVKD. J was trimmed by 6 bases and V by 4 bases; bases with no gene match: 3. The CDR3 sequence is CAISAGQGRQPQHF. The CDR3 bases are TGTGCCATCAGTGCGGGACAGGGGCGTCAGCCCCAGCATTTT.

The CDR3 coding sequence is TGTGCCAGCAGCTTCCAAACAGGGCCCCTCACCTTC. This sequence encodes CASSFQTGPLTF. The rearrangement uses TRBV5-4 and TRBJ1-2; D perhaps matches TRBD1 (6 bases). This CDR3 contains 12 residues. The germline V and J ends were trimmed by 2 bases and 13 bases, with 15 bases remaining between them. Looked up from germline, CDR1 is SGHNT and CDR2 is YYREEE (reference sequence).

This clone was detected once. The chain uses TRBV28 and TRBJ1-4; 9 positions match TRBD1. The CDR3 runs 15 residues. Germline V gives CDR1 MDHEN, CDR2 SYDVKM. V lost 1 base, J lost 4 bases, and 1 base stayed unmatched. For the CDR3, the DNA is TGTGCCAGCAGTTTATTGGACAGGGGTAATGAAAAACTGTTTTTT. It is translated as CASSLLDRGNEKLFF.

J is TRBJ2-7 and V is TRBV5-5, with TRBD2 as a possible D gene (5 bases). Germline V gene sequence: CDR1 SGHKS, CDR2 YYEKEE (reference sequence). V lost 3 bases and J lost 1, with 14 bases in between. This CDR3 contains 15 residues. CDR3 region: CASSSSLLGSYEQYF. The CDR3 DNA is TGTGCCAGCAGCTCTAGCCTGTTGGGTTCCTACGAGCAGTACTTC.

The chain is built from TRBV5-1 and TRBJ2-2; D is unclear. The ends were cut back, 5 bases at V and 7 bases at J, with 15 bases in the middle. The CDR3 runs to 14 residues. Germline CDR1 reads SGHRS; CDR2 reads YFSETQ. Written as DNA, the CDR3 is TGCGCCAGCAGACCCAGGATTGAGAGCGGGGAGCTGTTTTTT. Encoded protein: CASRPRIESGELFF.

The J gene is TRBJ1-1, the V gene TRBV5-1; TRBD1 might be the D (6 bases). Germline CDR1 SGHRS, CDR2 YFSETQ. Trimming removed 4 bases from V and 0 bases from J, with 16 bases in between. This CDR3 is built from 16 residues. CDR3 in DNA: TGCGCCAGCAGCCGGGACGGATGGGGGCTGAACACTGAAGCTTTCTTT. Amino acid sequence: CASSRDGWGLNTEAFF.

Concerning this clone itself: Other DNA sequences in the sample encode the same CDR3. CDR3 sequence (DNA): TGTGCCAGCAGCTCACAGGGCGGAACTGAAGCTTTCTTT. This translates into CASSSQGGTEAFF. The V call is TRBV7-3, the J call TRBJ1-1; D perhaps matches TRBD1 (6 bases). This CDR3 has 13 residues. CDR1 and CDR2 (germline): SGHTA, FQGTGA. V lost 4 bases, J lost 5 bases, and 11 bases lay in between.